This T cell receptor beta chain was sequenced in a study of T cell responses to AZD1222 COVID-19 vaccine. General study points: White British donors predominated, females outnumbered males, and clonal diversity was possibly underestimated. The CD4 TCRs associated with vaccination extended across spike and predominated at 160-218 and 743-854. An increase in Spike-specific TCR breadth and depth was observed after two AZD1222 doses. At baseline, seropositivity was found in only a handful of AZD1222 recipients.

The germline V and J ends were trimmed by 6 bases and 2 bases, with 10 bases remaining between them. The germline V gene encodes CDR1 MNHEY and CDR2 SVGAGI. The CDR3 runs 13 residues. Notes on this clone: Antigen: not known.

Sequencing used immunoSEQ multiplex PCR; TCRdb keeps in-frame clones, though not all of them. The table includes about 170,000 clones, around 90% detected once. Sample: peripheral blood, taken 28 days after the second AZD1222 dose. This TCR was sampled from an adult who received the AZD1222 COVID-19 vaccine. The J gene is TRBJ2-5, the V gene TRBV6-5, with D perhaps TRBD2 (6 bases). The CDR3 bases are TGTGCCAGCAGAGTAGCGGTTCAAGAGACCCAGTACTTC. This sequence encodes CASRVAVQETQYF.